This is a list of T cell receptor beta chains from one sample in a study of cytomegalovirus exposure and HLA in healthy donors. Produced via immunoSEQ multiplex PCR; TCRdb's table is partial and in-frame only. The sample gives 150,000 to 200,000 clones, roughly 85% of which show up once; roughly 15% is in the top ten. Sequenced: PBMCs. Receptor source: a man aged 18 to 30 in good health and CMV-seropositive. Both conserved end residues are trimmed from each CDR3.

cdr3_aa: ASSQDRGIDEQF
v_call: TRBV4-1

cdr3_aa: ASSAVELREQY
v_call: TRBV6-1

cdr3_aa: ASSLGRTNTEAF
v_call: TRBV28

cdr3_aa: ASSLVAGDYNEQF
v_call: TRBV13

cdr3_aa: ASSLDRGNTEAF
v_call: TRBV5-6

cdr3_aa: ASSQQGNYGYT
v_call: TRBV28

cdr3_aa: ASSSGTPEQF
v_call: TRBV5-4

cdr3_aa: ASSLRGGGDGETQY
v_call: TRBV5-1

cdr3_aa: ASGPIGTGINEQF
v_call: TRBV27

cdr3_aa: AIRDSAEETQY
v_call: TRBV10-3

cdr3_aa: AWRDMGGTVPTDTQY
v_call: TRBV30

cdr3_aa: SVPDLTGAMIHEQF
v_call: TRBV29-1

cdr3_aa: ASSFRRGTYNEQF
v_call: TRBV11-2

cdr3_aa: ASSPTSGSTDTQY
v_call: TRBV9